This is a list of T cell receptor beta chains from one sample in a study of beta chain features in type 1 diabetes. The data were produced by immunoSEQ multiplex PCR, yet TCRdb's version contains in-frame clones alone and is incomplete. Here the sample spans 200,000 to 250,000 clones, 9.6% being singletons. Specimen: naive CD4+ T cells from blood. These receptors were taken from a woman between 18 and 29 years old in good health. The CDR3 runs from the conserved cysteine through the conserved F or W. D genes are given only for firm matches. Clone size is not always given. Where it is, it says once, few, many or a class for expanded clones.

TRBJ2-5	NA	TRBD2	TRBV6-6	TGTGCCAGCAGGGATCCAGCGGGAGGGACCCAGTACTTC	CASRDPAGGTQYF
TRBJ2-1	NA	TRBD1	TRBV18	TGTGCCAGCTCACCACAGGGGGCATTGATCAATGAGCAGTTCTTC	CASSPQGALINEQFF
TRBJ2-5	few	NA	TRBV5-1	TGCGCCAGCACCACATTTGGGGCCACAGAGACCCAGTACTTC	CASTTFGATETQYF
TRBJ2-7	few	TRBD2	TRBV19	TGTGCCAGTAGTATTACCGTGGGAAATAGCGGGAGATCCTACGAGCAGTACTTC	CASSITVGNSGRSYEQYF
TRBJ2-7	NA	NA	TRBV6-5	TGTGCCAGCAGGCCGGTTGGTGCCTACGAGCAGTACTTC	CASRPVGAYEQYF
TRBJ2-7	few	NA	TRBV9	TGTGCCAGCAGCCCCGGGGATGGGCTTGAGCAGTACTTC	CASSPGDGLEQYF
TRBJ2-3	few	NA	TRBV5-1	TGCGCCAGCAGCTTGGGACAGTATAGCACAGATACGCAGTATTTT	CASSLGQYSTDTQYF
TRBJ2-7	NA	NA	TRBV1	TGCACCAGCAGCCAAGAGAGCCCACTTTACGAGCAGTACTTC	CTSSQESPLYEQYF
TRBJ2-5	few	TRBD1	TRBV5-1	TGCGCCAGCAGGGAAACAGGGGATCCTCAAGAGACCCAGTACTTC	CASRETGDPQETQYF
TRBJ1-4	few	NA	TRBV28	TGTGCCAGCAGTTTATATCGGTTGGGCAGGGCGAATGAAAAACTGTTTTTT	CASSLYRLGRANEKLFF
TRBJ2-5	few	NA	TRBV7-2	TGTGCCAGCAGCTTAGACCGGACAGCTCGACAAGAGACCCAGTACTTC	CASSLDRTARQETQYF
TRBJ2-7	few	NA	TRBV4-1	TGCGCCAGCAGCCAAGTCGTAGGGGTGTGGGAGCAGTACTTC	CASSQVVGVWEQYF
TRBJ2-7	NA	NA	TRBV18	TGTGCCAGCTCACCGGAGAGGTTCACCTACGAGCAGTACTTC	CASSPERFTYEQYF
TRBJ2-4	few	TRBD1	TRBV4-1	TGCGCCAGCAGTCTACCGGGACAGTTAGCCAAAAACATTCAGTACTTC	CASSLPGQLAKNIQYF
TRBJ1-1	few	TRBD1	TRBV6-6	TGTGCCAGCAGTTACGGGACAGGGGGTACTGAAGCTTTCTTT	CASSYGTGGTEAFF
TRBJ1-2	NA	NA	TRBV5-4	TGTGCCAGCAGCCAAGAAGGGGGGGCCAGATCTAACTATGGCTACACCTTC	CASSQEGGARSNYGYTF
TRBJ1-1	NA	NA	TRBV7-9	TGTGCCAGCAGCTTTCTCCAGGGGAAGACTGAAGCTTTCTTT	CASSFLQGKTEAFF
TRBJ1-2	NA	TRBD1	TRBV30	TGTGCCTGGCAGACAGACAGGGGTCGTGGCTACACCTTC	CAWQTDRGRGYTF
TRBJ1-1	few	TRBD1	TRBV18	TGTGCCAGCTCACCAGGGACAGGGGGAAACACTGAAGCTTTCTTT	CASSPGTGGNTEAFF
TRBJ2-7	few	TRBD2	TRBV11-1	TGTGCCAGCAGCTTATTCCGGACTAGCGGGAGCTTGTACGAGCAGTACTTC	CASSLFRTSGSLYEQYF
TRBJ1-2	many	NA	TRBV6-6	TGTGCCAGCAGTTACTCGACGCCAGGGGCTGGCTACACCTTC	CASSYSTPGAGYTF
TRBJ1-1	NA	TRBD1	TRBV11-2	TGTGCCAGCAGGAGACAGGGGAACACTGAAGCTTTCTTT	CASRRQGNTEAFF
TRBJ1-3	few	NA	TRBV5-4	TGTGCCAGCACCTCGTCTTTGTACTCTGGAAACACCATATATTTT	CASTSSLYSGNTIYF
TRBJ2-5	few	NA	TRBV7-9	TGTGCCAGCAGCTTAGGGGGCAGGCAGGGCTTGGAGACCCAGTACTTC	CASSLGGRQGLETQYF
TRBJ1-5	few	TRBD1	TRBV5-1	TGCGCCAGCAGCTTGGGGACAGGAGACGGTCAGCCCCAGCATTTT	CASSLGTGDGQPQHF
TRBJ1-1	NA	TRBD1	TRBV7-6	TGTGCCAGCAGCTTAGACGTGACAGGGAGTCGTGAAGCTTTCTTT	CASSLDVTGSREAFF
TRBJ2-7	few	NA	TRBV4-1	TGCGCCAGCAGCCAAGATCAGGGCAGGCTCGCCGAGCAGTACTTC	CASSQDQGRLAEQYF
TRBJ2-5	few	TRBD2	TRBV5-1	TGCGCCAGCAGCTTGTTCGTGGCGGGAGGATCCCAAGAGACCCAGTACTTC	CASSLFVAGGSQETQYF
TRBJ1-2	NA	NA	TRBV6-5	TGTGCCAGCAGTTACAGCACACAGGGCTATGGCTACACCTTC	CASSYSTQGYGYTF
TRBJ2-2	few	TRBD1	TRBV16	TGTGCCAGCAGCCGGGACAGGGGGCATGACACCGGGGAGCTGTTTTTT	CASSRDRGHDTGELFF
TRBJ2-1	few	NA	TRBV18	TGTGCCAGCTCACCCTCGGGGAATGAGCAGTTCTTC	CASSPSGNEQFF
TRBJ1-2	NA	NA	TRBV9	TGTGCCAGCAGCGTGGCCCAGGAAACCTATGGCTACACCTTC	CASSVAQETYGYTF
TRBJ1-5	few	NA	TRBV7-9	TGTGCCAGCAGCTTAGTCAGGGATGTCCAGCCCCAGCATTTT	CASSLVRDVQPQHF
TRBJ2-7	few	NA	TRBV5-6	TGTGCCAGCAGCTTGAGTCGGGCAGGGATCTCCTACGAGCAGTACTTC	CASSLSRAGISYEQYF
TRBJ2-6	many	NA	TRBV15	TGTGCCACCAGCAGAGATCTCGGGTCTGGGGCCAACGTCCTGACTTTC	CATSRDLGSGANVLTF
TRBJ2-7	few	NA	TRBV11-2	TGTGCCAGCAGCTTGGCACCGCGGGATAGCGGCTTCTCCTACGAGCAGTACTTC	CASSLAPRDSGFSYEQYF
TRBJ2-6	NA	NA	TRBV30	TGTGCCCTGGGCCAGGGCCACTCTGGGGCCAACGTCCTGACTTTC	CALGQGHSGANVLTF
TRBJ1-1	NA	NA	TRBV5-1	TGCGCCAGCAGCCGGGACACCCCCGGGAACACTGAAGCTTTCTTT	CASSRDTPGNTEAFF
TRBJ1-1	few	TRBD1	TRBV7-9	TGTGCCAGCAGCTCGACAGGGGTCACTGAAGCTTTCTTT	CASSSTGVTEAFF
TRBJ2-5	few	TRBD1	TRBV5-1	TGCGCCAGCAGCCGTTCCACCGGGACAGGGGTGACCCAGTACTTC	CASSRSTGTGVTQYF
TRBJ1-5	NA	NA	TRBV27	TGTGCCAGCAGTTTACAAGGGGCGCGGCCCCAGCATTTT	CASSLQGARPQHF